This T cell receptor (beta chain) is from a study of T cells after yellow fever vaccination. The overall study: Preparation of fractions with low cell numbers was performed using SMART-Seq v4 Ultra Low Input. General observations from the study: Peaking faster, on day 5 versus 15, the secondary response was nonetheless weaker. A small share of clonotypes appeared in both CD4 and CD8 compartments.

This CDR3 comprises 14 residues. CDR1 is MNHEY and CDR2 is SVGAGI in the germline V gene. J lost 3 bases, V lost 6 bases, and 5 bases had no gene match. As for this clonotype: Its antigen is unidentified.

One entry per CDR3 protein results from TCRdb running MiXCR on the 5' RACE reads. Of about 350,000 distinct CDR3 sequences listed, roughly 4% are singletons. The sequence came from a man between 18 and 35 years old who received the YFV17D yellow fever vaccine. The sequenced sample was PBMCs, obtained 5 days after the yellow fever booster vaccination. This chain joins TRBV6-5 and TRBJ2-4, with 7 bases identical to TRBD1. The CDR3 loop reads CASSQQGLKNIQYF. The CDR3 nucleotides read TGTGCCAGCAGCCAACAGGGGCTCAAAAACATTCAGTACTTC.